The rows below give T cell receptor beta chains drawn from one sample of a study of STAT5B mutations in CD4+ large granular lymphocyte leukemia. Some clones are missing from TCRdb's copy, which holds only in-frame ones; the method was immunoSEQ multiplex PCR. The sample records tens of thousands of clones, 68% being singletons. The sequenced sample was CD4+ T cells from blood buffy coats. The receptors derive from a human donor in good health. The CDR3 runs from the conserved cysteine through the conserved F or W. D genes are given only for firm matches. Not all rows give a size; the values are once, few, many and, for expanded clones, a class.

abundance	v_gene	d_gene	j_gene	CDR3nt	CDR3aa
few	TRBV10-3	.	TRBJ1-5	TGTGCCACCAGGGGCGGGAACCTGGGATCCCAGCATTTT	CATRGGNLGSQHF
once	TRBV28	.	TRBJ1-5	TGTGCCAGCAGTTTAAATGGAGTAGCCCAGCATTTT	CASSLNGVAQHF
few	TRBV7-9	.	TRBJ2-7	TGTGCCAGCAGCTCCCGGGACTGGAGCTCCTACGAGCAGTACTTC	CASSSRDWSSYEQYF
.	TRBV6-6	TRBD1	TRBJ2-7	TGTGCCAGCACCAACTATGGGACAGGGGGCTACGAGCAGTACTTC	CASTNYGTGGYEQYF
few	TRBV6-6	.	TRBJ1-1	TGTGCCAGCATCCTCGTCGGGGGAGGCACTGAAGCTTTCTTT	CASILVGGGTEAFF
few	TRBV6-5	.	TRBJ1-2	TGTGCCAGCAGTTACTCGAAGGTGACAGTTAACTATGGCTACACCTTC	CASSYSKVTVNYGYTF
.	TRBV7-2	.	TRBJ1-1	TGTGCCAGCAGCACACAATCCTCGTGGAACACTGAAGCTTTCTTT	CASSTQSSWNTEAFF
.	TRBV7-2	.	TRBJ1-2	TGTGCCAGCAGCAGACGGGTCTATGGCTACACCTTC	CASSRRVYGYTF
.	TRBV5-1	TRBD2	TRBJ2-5	TGCGCCAGCAGCTCCCGGGGTAGCGGGGGGGAAGAGACCCAGTACTTC	CASSSRGSGGEETQYF
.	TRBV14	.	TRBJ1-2	TGTGCCAGCAGCCACCAAGGAGACAGAGGCTACACCTTC	CASSHQGDRGYTF
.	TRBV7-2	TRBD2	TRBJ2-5	TGTGCCAGCAGCTCCCTAGCGGGGGTGGGTTCAGAGACCCAGTACTTC	CASSSLAGVGSETQYF
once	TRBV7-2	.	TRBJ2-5	TGTGCCAGCAGCCCTGGACTAAAAGAGACCCAGTACTTC	CASSPGLKETQYF
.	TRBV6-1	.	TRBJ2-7	TGTGCCAGCAGTGAAACTTGGGGGCCGTACGAGCAGTACTTC	CASSETWGPYEQYF
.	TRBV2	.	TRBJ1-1	TGTGCCAGCAGTCAGGACACAATGAACACTGAAGCTTTCTTT	CASSQDTMNTEAFF
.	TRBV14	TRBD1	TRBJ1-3	TGTGCCAGCAGCCCCACCCGGACAGGGCTACCTGGAAACACCATATATTTT	CASSPTRTGLPGNTIYF
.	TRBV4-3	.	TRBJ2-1	TGCGCCAGCAGCCATCCCACCTACAATGAGCAGTTCTTC	CASSHPTYNEQFF
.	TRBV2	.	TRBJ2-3	TGTGCCAGCAGACTAGATGGACTAAGCACAGATACGCAGTATTTT	CASRLDGLSTDTQYF
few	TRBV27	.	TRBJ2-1	TGTGCCAGCAGAGCTACAGCGTACAGTGAGCAGTTCTTC	CASRATAYSEQFF
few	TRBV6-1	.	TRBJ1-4	TGTGCCGCTCGAATGGCCAGCTCGGGTGAAAAACTGTTTTTT	CAARMASSGEKLFF
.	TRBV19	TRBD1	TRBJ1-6	TGTGCCAGTAGACTCACAGGGGGAACTTCACCCCTCCACTTT	CASRLTGGTSPLHF
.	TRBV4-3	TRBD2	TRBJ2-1	TGCGCCAGCAGCCTTCTTAGCGGGGGCTCCTACAATGAGCAGTTCTTC	CASSLLSGGSYNEQFF
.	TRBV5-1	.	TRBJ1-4	TGCGCCAGCAGCAAAGTTGCGACGGGAGCGGCTAATGAAAAACTGTTTTTT	CASSKVATGAANEKLFF
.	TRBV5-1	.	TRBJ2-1	TGCGCCAGCAGCATTTCCACCTCGAGCTCCTACAATGAGCAGTTCTTC	CASSISTSSSYNEQFF
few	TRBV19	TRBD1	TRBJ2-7	TGTGCCAGTAGAACGGGACAGGGCACCTACGAGCAGTACTTC	CASRTGQGTYEQYF
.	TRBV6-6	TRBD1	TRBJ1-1	TGTGCCAGCTATGACGGACAGGGAATGAACACTGAAGCTTTCTTT	CASYDGQGMNTEAFF
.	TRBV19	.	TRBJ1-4	TGTGCCAGTAGTATGGGCTTTAAGATGGGAAGGACTAATGAAAAACTGTTTTTT	CASSMGFKMGRTNEKLFF
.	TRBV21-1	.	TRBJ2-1	TGTGCCAGCAGCAAAATTCGAGCCCTCTCCTACAATGAGCAGTTCTTC	CASSKIRALSYNEQFF
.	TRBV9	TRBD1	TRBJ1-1	TGTGCCAGCAGCGTCCGTCCTGGGACAGGGGGCGGGAGTTCCCCGAACACTGAAGCTTTCTTT	CASSVRPGTGGGSSPNTEAFF
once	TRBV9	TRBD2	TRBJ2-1	TGTGCCAGCAGCGTCCGAGCGGGGGGGCCTAGTTTAAATGAGCAGTTCTTC	CASSVRAGGPSLNEQFF
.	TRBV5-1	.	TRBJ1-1	TGCGCCAGCAGCTTTCACGAGAACACTGAAGCTTTCTTT	CASSFHENTEAFF
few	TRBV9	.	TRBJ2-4	TGTGCCAGCAGCGTAGTGGGGGTTGCGGCCAAAAACATTCAGTACTTC	CASSVVGVAAKNIQYF
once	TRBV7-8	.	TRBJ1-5	TGTGCCAGCAGTTCCAATCTGGGCCCAAGCAATCAGCCCCAGCATTTT	CASSSNLGPSNQPQHF
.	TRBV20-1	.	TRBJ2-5	TGCAGTGCCACGACAGTGGAGACCCAGTACTTC	CSATTVETQYF
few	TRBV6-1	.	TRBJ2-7	TGTGCCAGCAGCGGGGAGGGGGGCTCCTACGAGCAGTACTTC	CASSGEGGSYEQYF
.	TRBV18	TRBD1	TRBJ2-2	TGTGCCAGCTCACCGACCGGGACAGGCAACACCGGGGAGCTGTTTTTT	CASSPTGTGNTGELFF
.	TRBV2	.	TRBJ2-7	TGTGCCAGCAGTTTACAGGGCTACGAGCAGTACTTC	CASSLQGYEQYF
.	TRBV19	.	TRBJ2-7	TGTGCCAGTAGTCCCCGGGCGGGGAGATCCTACGAGCAGTACTTC	CASSPRAGRSYEQYF
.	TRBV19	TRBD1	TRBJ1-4	TGTGCCAGTAGTCCTACAGGGGGTATTGAAAAACTGTTTTTT	CASSPTGGIEKLFF
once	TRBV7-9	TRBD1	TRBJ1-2	TGTGCCAGCAGCTTAGTCGACAGGGGAGCTGGCTACACCTTC	CASSLVDRGAGYTF
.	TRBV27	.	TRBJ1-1	TGTGCCAGCAGTTTATTGGGGGGAGCGGGGAACACTGAAGCTTTCTTT	CASSLLGGAGNTEAFF
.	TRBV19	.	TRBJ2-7	TGTGCCAGTAGTATAGGGCATGATTCCTACGAGCAGTACTTC	CASSIGHDSYEQYF
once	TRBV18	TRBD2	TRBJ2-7	TGTGCCAGCTCACAGACTAGCGGGGGGGACTACGAGCAGTACTTC	CASSQTSGGDYEQYF
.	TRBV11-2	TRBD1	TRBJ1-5	TGTGCCAGCAGCTTAGGTGTTCAGGGGGGGCCCCAGCATTTT	CASSLGVQGGPQHF
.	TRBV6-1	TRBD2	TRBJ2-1	TGTGCCAGCAGTGAAGCGTTGGGAATAGCGGGGGGGACCGAGCAGTTCTTC	CASSEALGIAGGTEQFF
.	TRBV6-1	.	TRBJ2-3	TGTGCCAGCAGTGAATTTGGCAGTTCTAGCACAGATACGCAGTATTTT	CASSEFGSSSTDTQYF
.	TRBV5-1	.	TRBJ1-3	TGCGCCAGCAGCTTGGGACCGCGGGGTTCTAGCTCTGGAAACACCATATATTTT	CASSLGPRGSSSGNTIYF
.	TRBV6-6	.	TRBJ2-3	TGTGCCAGCGGCCAAGGCACAGATACGCAGTATTTT	CASGQGTDTQYF
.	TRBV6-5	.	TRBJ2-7	TGTGCCAGCACCGTAGGGGAGCAGTACTTC	CASTVGEQYF
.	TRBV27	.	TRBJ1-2	TGTGCCAGCAGTTTAGCACAACTGGGGGCGTTAGGGAAGAGTGGCTACACCTTC	CASSLAQLGALGKSGYTF
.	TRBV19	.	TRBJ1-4	TGTGCCAGTAGGCCGCGCGGGGGGAGATATGAAAAACTGTTTTTT	CASRPRGGRYEKLFF
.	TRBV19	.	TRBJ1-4	TGTGCCAGTAGTATGTGGGGGCCCCTTGGAGAAAAACTGTTTTTT	CASSMWGPLGEKLFF
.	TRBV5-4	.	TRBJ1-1	TGTGCCAGCAGCTTGGCCGGCAGGAACACTGAAGCTTTCTTT	CASSLAGRNTEAFF
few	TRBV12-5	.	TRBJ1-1	TGTGCTAGTGGTTTGGGGCAGGGAGAAGCTTTCTTT	CASGLGQGEAFF
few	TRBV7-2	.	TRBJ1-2	TGTGCCAGCAGCTTAGTAAGTCAGAACTATGGCTACACCTTC	CASSLVSQNYGYTF